A single sample is the source of the 28 T cell receptor beta chains below, sequenced in a study of CD8 T cells in ankylosing spondylitis. TCRdb called the 5' RACE reads again in MiXCR, with one record for every CDR3 protein. The sample gives 200,000 to 300,000 distinct CDR3 sequences, under 35% of which show up once; about 4.2% is in the top ten. What was sequenced was blood, either unsorted or a sorted T cell fraction (not recorded which). The receptor set was obtained from a male donor with ankylosing spondylitis or in good health (not recorded which).

The chain employs TRBV9 and TRBJ2-3; tentative D call: TRBD2 (6 bases). The CDR3 has 15 amino acids. Germline loops: CDR1 SGDLS, CDR2 YYNGEE. Trimming took 4 bases from V and 3 from J, leaving 15 bases between them. CDR3 nucleotide sequence: TGTGCCAGCAGCCCAGCCCCGGAGGGGACAGATACGCAGTATTTT. It is translated as CASSPAPEGTDTQYF.

This clonotype showed up just once. The chain combines TRBV27 with TRBJ2-7; perhaps TRBD2 as D (6 bases). The CDR3 totals 15 residues. Trimming left V 1 base short and J 0 bases short, with 10 bases between. Germline CDR1 and CDR2: MNHEY and SMNVEV (reference sequence). The CDR3 DNA is TGTGCCAGCAGTTTATTGGGACTGGTCTCCTACGAGCAGTACTTC. The encoded protein is CASSLLGLVSYEQYF.

This clonotype was recorded many times. This chain connects TRBV20-1 to TRBJ1-1; no clear D gene. The CDR3 runs 12 residues. The ends were cut back, 2 bases at V and 3 bases at J, with 7 bases in the middle. Germline V gives CDR1 DFQATT, CDR2 SNEGSKA (reference sequence). CDR3 sequence (DNA): TGCAGTGCTAGACTGATGGACACTGAAGCTTTCTTT. The encoded protein is CSARLMDTEAFF.

This clonotype was observed a handful of times. The V call is TRBV20-1, the J call TRBJ1-2; TRBD1 aligns across 8 bases. CDR3 length: 18 residues. J was trimmed by 3 bases and V by 2 bases; bases with no gene match: 17. From germline, CDR1 is DFQATT and CDR2 SNEGSKA (reference sequence). The CDR3 DNA follows: TGCAGTGCTAGAAACGGCGACATAACCCAGGGGGCTGACTATGGCTACACCTTC. The encoded protein is CSARNGDITQGADYGYTF.

The genes are TRBV20-1 and TRBJ2-1, with 9 bases lining up with TRBD1. Germline V gene data show CDR1 as DFQATT and CDR2 as SNEGSKA (reference sequence). This CDR3 is built from 13 residues. The CDR3 DNA is TGCCATTCCCAGGACAGGGGTAATAATGAGCAGTTCTTC. Translation gives CHSQDRGNNEQFF.

V and J are TRBV7-6 and TRBJ2-1, with 7 bases aligning to TRBD2. Losses at the gene ends were 1 base for V and 8 bases for J; bases not matched to a gene: 5. Germline V gene data show CDR1 as SGHVS and CDR2 as FNYEAQ. The CDR3 contains 14 residues. The CDR3 DNA sequence: TGTGCCAGCAGCTTAGGGACTAGTGGTGATGAGCAGTTCTTC. It codes for CASSLGTSGDEQFF.

The chain uses TRBV28 and TRBJ1-1, with TRBD1 matching 7 bases. V gave up 6 bases and J gave up 0 bases; unmatched junction bases: 4. The length of the CDR3 is 14 residues. In germline, CDR1 is MDHEN, CDR2 SYDVKM. DNA for the CDR3: TGTGCCAGCAGGTCGGGACAGATGAACACTGAAGCTTTCTTT. Its protein product is CASRSGQMNTEAFF.

V is TRBV20-1 and J is TRBJ2-2; 10 bases match TRBD2. The CDR3 contains 15 residues. The V and J ends lost 6 bases and 4 bases, in that order; junction bases with no gene match: 8. CDR1 is DFQATT, CDR2 SNEGSKA, per germline (reference sequence). The CDR3 region has the DNA TGCAGTGCCTCCCTAGCGGGGGCCTTCACCGGGGAGCTGTTTTTT. Protein sequence: CSASLAGAFTGELFF.

This clonotype has a handful of counts. The rearrangement joins TRBV20-1 to TRBJ2-4; 8 bases are shared with TRBD2. V shed 6 bases, J shed 7 bases, and the junction held 14 bases outside the gene matches. The germline gives CDR1 DFQATT, CDR2 SNEGSKA (reference sequence). There are 15 residues in the CDR3. CDR3 coding DNA: TGCAGTGCACAGTCGTGGCAGGCGGGGGGTAACATTCAGTACTTC. Protein: CSAQSWQAGGNIQYF.

The chain recombines TRBV6-1 with TRBJ1-1, with a tentative D call TRBD1 (5 bases). Germline CDR1 MNHNS, CDR2 SASEGT. There are 14 residues in the CDR3. V dropped 6 bases and J dropped 1 base, with 12 bases sitting between them. The DNA for the CDR3 is TGTGCCAGCAGCGCGATGACAGAGAACACTGAAGCTTTCTTT. It translates to CASSAMTENTEAFF.

About this clonotype itself: One junction end does not reproduce the germline sequence, and a read error may be involved. The V gene is TRBV7-8, the J gene TRBJ2-7; D is possibly TRBD1 (6 bases). The germline V gene encodes CDR1 SGHVS and CDR2 FQNEAQ. CDR3 size: 12 residues. The CDR3 DNA sequence: TGTGCCAGCAGCCCCCAAGGGACATCCGAAGAGTTC. Residues: CASSPQGTSEEF.

V gene TRBV5-6 combines with J gene TRBJ1-1; D is ambiguous. CDR1 and CDR2 from the germline V gene are SGHDT and YYEEEE. V lost 1 base and J lost 6, with 4 bases in between. CDR3 size: 11 residues. CDR3 sequence: CASSLLAEAFF. The CDR3 region has the DNA TGTGCCAGCAGCTTGTTAGCTGAAGCTTTCTTT. The full variable domain, in which reference TRBV5-6 and TRBJ1-1 provide the parts outside the CDR3, is DAGVTQSPTHLIKTRGQQVTLRCSPKSGHDTVSWYQQALGQGPQFIFQYYEEEERQRGNFPDRFSGHQFPNYSSELNVNALLLGDSALYLCASSLLAEAFFGQGTRLTVV.

The chain carries TRBV3-1 and TRBJ1-1; no definite D call. This CDR3 region has 13 residues. CDR1 and CDR2 (germline): LGHDT, YNNKEL (reference sequence). V lost 5 bases and J lost 7, with 14 bases in between. CDR3 sequence (DNA): TGTGCCAGCAGCGACACAGCAAGAGGTGAAGCTTTCTTT. It codes for CASSDTARGEAFF.

This clonotype was counted once. V is TRBV20-1 and J is TRBJ1-1, with no clear D. Germline V gives CDR1 DFQATT, CDR2 SNEGSKA (reference sequence). V lost 8 bases to trimming and J lost 4 bases, with 17 bases between them. The CDR3 spans 13 residues. The CDR3 nucleotides are TGCAGTATTGGACCGCCGCCGACCACTGAAGCTTTCTTT. Its translation is CSIGPPPTTEAFF.

This clonotype has more than one count but fewer than ten. This rearrangement joins TRBV5-1 to TRBJ2-5; D is undetermined. Looked up from germline, CDR1 is SGHRS and CDR2 is YFSETQ. Trimming took 1 base from V and 1 from J, leaving 8 bases between them. The CDR3 is 14 amino acids. CDR3 amino acids: CASSLLSFQETQYF. The CDR3 bases are TGCGCCAGCAGCTTGTTGAGCTTCCAAGAGACCCAGTACTTC.

V gene TRBV6-5 combines with J gene TRBJ2-1; TRBD2 matches 8 bases. CDR1 is MNHEY and CDR2 is SVGAGI in the germline V gene. The CDR3 is 16 residues long. V trimming: 0 bases; J trimming: 10 bases; junction bases outside the gene matches: 11. CDR3 sequence: CASSYSAGGSYLEQFF. CDR3 nucleotides: TGTGCCAGCAGTTACTCGGCGGGGGGATCCTACTTGGAGCAGTTCTTC.

This rearrangement joins TRBV4-1 to TRBJ2-2, with 8 bases identical to TRBD1. The V gene's germline CDR1 is MGHRA and CDR2 YSYEKL. V was pared by 4 bases and J by 8 bases, with 6 bases of the junction left unmatched. CDR3 length: 14 residues. The CDR3 DNA sequence: TGCGCCAGCAGCCGGACAGGGACCCTGGGGGAGCTGTTTTTT. Its protein is CASSRTGTLGELFF.

This clonotype was observed a handful of times. A read error may produce the germline difference seen at one junction end. This chain links TRBV29-1 with TRBJ2-1; 9 bases line up with TRBD1. This CDR3 has 11 amino acids. The germline V gene encodes CDR1 SQVTM and CDR2 ANQGSEA. The CDR3 reads CSVDSGTGTVF. In nucleotides, the CDR3 is TGCAGCGTTGATTCCGGGACAGGGACGGTCTTC.

This chain links TRBV5-1 with TRBJ2-3; tentatively, D is TRBD1 (6 bases). The CDR3 totals 13 residues. The V end lost 4 bases, the J end lost 6 bases, and 12 bases lay between the germline ends. The V gene's germline CDR1 is SGHRS and CDR2 YFSETQ. The CDR3 spells CASSPWDTDTQYF. The CDR3 bases are TGCGCCAGCAGCCCGTGGGACACTGATACGCAGTATTTT.

V is TRBV7-6 and J is TRBJ1-3, with TRBD1 matching 9 bases. Germline assignment: CDR1 SGHVS and CDR2 FNYEAQ. J gave up 1 base and V 3 bases, and 1 base lay outside the gene matches. The CDR3 contains 15 residues. The CDR3 region has the DNA TGTGCCAGCAGCTTCGGACAGGGGTCTGGAAACACCATATATTTT. It specifies CASSFGQGSGNTIYF.

This clonotype showed up many times. This chain connects TRBV20-1 to TRBJ2-5; 8 bases match TRBD2. CDR1 and CDR2 (germline): DFQATT, SNEGSKA (reference sequence). The CDR3 is 14 amino acids. The ends lost 6 bases at V and 2 bases at J; junction bases unmatched: 8. The DNA for the CDR3 is TGCAGTGCGAGGACTAGCACCGTTCAAGAGACCCAGTACTTC. It encodes CSARTSTVQETQYF.

This clonotype appeared a few times. The chain recombines TRBV6-1 with TRBJ2-1; D ambiguous. V gave up 6 bases and J gave up 8 bases, with 5 bases separating them. The germline CDR1 and CDR2 sequences are MNHNS and SASEGT. This CDR3 has 10 amino acids. CDR3 in amino acids: CASSRYEQFF. The CDR3 coding sequence is TGTGCCAGCAGCCGGTATGAGCAGTTCTTC.

This clonotype was observed a few times. This chain connects TRBV27 to TRBJ2-7; D is perhaps TRBD2 (6 bases). The V gene lost 4 bases and the J gene lost 6 bases, with 13 bases spanning the gap. There are 13 residues in the CDR3. CDR1 is MNHEY and CDR2 is SMNVEV in the germline V gene (reference sequence). The DNA for the CDR3 is TGTGCCAGCAGTTCACGGGACTCGGTCGAGCAGTACTTC. It yields the protein CASSSRDSVEQYF.

This clonotype was detected only a few times. This rearrangement joins TRBV20-1 to TRBJ1-4; the match to TRBD1 covers 7 bases. There are 19 residues in the CDR3. Germline V gene lookup returns CDR1 DFQATT and CDR2 SNEGSKA (reference sequence). J gave up 3 bases and V 1 base, and 17 bases lay outside the gene matches. The CDR3 is CSARGFGQVVSRANEKLFF. CDR3 coding DNA: TGCAGTGCTAGAGGATTCGGACAGGTGGTTTCTCGCGCTAATGAAAAACTGTTTTTT.

The rearrangement links TRBV9 to TRBJ2-7; TRBD1 is a possible D gene (6 bases). Germline CDR1 and CDR2: SGDLS and YYNGEE. Trimming took 3 bases from V and 7 from J, leaving 14 bases between them. The CDR3 loop spans 13 amino acids. The CDR3 spells CASSAPGHGEQYF. The CDR3, as DNA: TGTGCCAGCAGCGCACCGGGACACGGGGAGCAGTACTTC.

A single count supports this clonotype. The chain links TRBV25-1 to TRBJ1-3; D is perhaps TRBD1 (5 bases). Trimming took 1 base from V and 2 from J, leaving 9 bases between them. From germline, CDR1 is MGHDK and CDR2 SYGVNS. The length of the CDR3 is 15 residues. CDR3 bases: TGTGCCAGCAGTGAATCTGAGGGACCTGGAAACACCATATATTTT. Protein product: CASSESEGPGNTIYF.

The gene calls are TRBV29-1 and TRBJ2-7; perhaps TRBD1 as D (6 bases). Germline-derived CDR1 and CDR2 are SQVTM and ANQGSEA. V shed 5 bases and J shed 0 bases, with 11 bases lying between them. This CDR3 has 13 amino acids. The CDR3 protein is CSVRDNYSYEQYF. As DNA, the CDR3 is TGCAGCGTTCGGGACAACTACTCCTACGAGCAGTACTTC.

There are a few counts of this clonotype. This rearrangement joins TRBV29-1 to TRBJ2-2; D may be TRBD1 (5 bases). The CDR3 runs 13 residues. Germline CDR1 is SQVTM and CDR2 is ANQGSEA. V lost 8 bases and J lost 1, with 11 bases in between. The CDR3 spells CSFKDRNTGELFF. CDR3 nucleotide sequence: TGCAGCTTTAAAGACAGGAACACCGGGGAGCTGTTTTTT.